This TCR beta chain is drawn from a study of cytomegalovirus exposure and HLA in healthy donors. This clone was observed a handful of times. PCR amplification relied on 60 Vbeta primers (plus 13 Jbeta primers). Using immunoSEQ multiplex PCR, the repertoire was profiled, and TCRdb retains in-frame clones only, with some absent. Of approximately 130,000 clones in the sample, more than 80% were seen once. J lost 7 bases, V lost 5 bases, and 2 bases had no gene match. Germline CDR1 and CDR2: SNHLY and FYNNEI. The CDR3 has 13 amino acids. The sequencing sample was made of PBMCs. The clonotype originates from a woman between 25 and 40 years old in good health and CMV-seropositive. The chain carries TRBV2 and TRBJ1-5; TRBD1 matches 10 bases. The CDR3 protein is CASSPGQGQPQHF. Written as DNA, the CDR3 is TGTGCCAGCAGTCCGGGACAGGGGCAGCCCCAGCATTTT.